This T cell receptor beta chain was sequenced in a study of blood T cell repertoires in COVID-19. About the research overall: Researchers got acute and convalescent COVID-19 samples from the United States, Italy and Spain. T cells, B-cell-depleted T cells, or PBMCs provided the cDNA or gDNA that served as material.

Authors' analysis steps: Amplification of reference gene primers was used by the study to estimate nucleated cell counts. Sequencing was performed with immunoSEQ multiplex PCR; in TCRdb, only in-frame clones are kept and a portion is missing. The V and J calls and clone size are taken from that table; D and trimming were inferred from the DNA. The profile shows approximately 54,000 clones, about 83% of them singletons. Germline CDR1 reads SGHTA; CDR2 reads FQGNSA. There are 15 residues in the CDR3. After removal of 5 bases from V and 5 bases from J, the junction contained 10 bases not matched to a gene.

The sample was peripheral blood. This sequence originates from a man over 45 with acute or convalescent COVID-19. This sequence joins TRBV7-2 and TRBJ1-2; 8 bases fit TRBD1. The CDR3 DNA sequence: TGTGCCAGCAGCCAGGACAGGGCCGCAGGTTATGGCTACACCTTC. Amino acid sequence: CASSQDRAAGYGYTF.